The 21 T cell receptor beta chains in this list originate from one sample, sequenced in a study of blood T cell repertoires in COVID-19. The assay was immunoSEQ multiplex PCR, and TCRdb's table has in-frame clones only and misses some. The sample consists of 150,000 to 200,000 clones, roughly nine tenths of them appearing once. Source material: peripheral blood. The receptors here all came from a woman of 80 years or more in a cohort sampled during active or convalescent COVID-19.

This rearrangement joins TRBV2 to TRBJ1-2; 7 bases line up with TRBD1. The CDR3 is made up of 16 amino acids. Germline V gene sequence: CDR1 SNHLY, CDR2 FYNNEI. The V and J ends lost 8 bases and 4 bases, in that order; junction bases with no gene match: 16. CDR3 nucleotide sequence: TGTGCCAGCCTTTTCCATGGACAGGCTATCGGCTATGGCTACACCTTC. It specifies CASLFHGQAIGYGYTF.

The V gene is TRBV28, the J gene TRBJ2-5, with TRBD1 as a possible D gene (5 bases). This CDR3 has 15 amino acids. V lost 2 bases to trimming and J lost 0 bases, with 10 bases between them. In germline, CDR1 is MDHEN, CDR2 SYDVKM. The CDR3 loop reads CASSLRSGNQETQYF. The CDR3 nucleotides read TGTGCCAGCAGTTTACGGTCAGGGAACCAAGAGACCCAGTACTTC.

The sample holds a few counts of this clone. This rearrangement joins TRBV11-3 to TRBJ1-6; weak D call: TRBD1 (6 bases). Germline V gene data show CDR1 as SGHNT and CDR2 as YENEEA. V lost 5 bases to trimming and J lost 2 bases, with 10 bases between them. The CDR3 sequence is 15 residues long. This CDR3 reads CASSQGQTYNSPLHF. As DNA, the CDR3 is TGTGCCAGCAGCCAGGGGCAAACCTATAATTCACCCCTCCACTTT.

The chain is built from TRBV5-6 and TRBJ1-1; TRBD1 is a possible D gene (6 bases). The CDR3 covers 16 residues. The germline V gene encodes CDR1 SGHDT and CDR2 YYEEEE. With 2 bases removed from V and 3 bases from J, the gap between germline ends came to 17 bases. CDR3 amino acids: CASSFRETGTYTEAFF. CDR3 bases: TGTGCCAGCAGCTTCAGAGAAACAGGGACATACACTGAAGCTTTCTTT.

CDR3 sequence: CASSQDSGGAYNEQFF. DNA of the CDR3: TGCGCCAGCAGCCAAGATTCAGGGGGCGCCTACAATGAGCAGTTCTTC. The J gene is TRBJ2-1, the V gene TRBV4-1, with 8 bases matching TRBD1. Germline V CDR1 and CDR2: MGHRA, YSYEKL. The CDR3 consists of 16 residues. Unmatched junction bases numbered 3, after V lost 0 bases and J lost 2 bases.

The CDR3 spells CASSRTGAVQETQYF. CDR3 coding DNA: TGCGCCAGCAGCCGGACAGGGGCCGTCCAAGAGACCCAGTACTTC. The chain uses TRBV5-1 and TRBJ2-5, with 9 bases that match TRBD1. The germline CDR1 and CDR2 sequences are SGHRS and YFSETQ. V dropped 4 bases and J dropped 1; count of bases not matched to a gene: 5. The CDR3 is 15 residues long.

The chain links TRBV7-8 to TRBJ1-5; D perhaps matches TRBD1 (5 bases). The CDR3 spans 15 residues. The germline V and J ends were trimmed by 7 bases and 0 bases, with 13 bases remaining between them. CDR1 SGHVS and CDR2 FQNEAQ come from the germline V gene. CDR3 sequence (DNA): TGTGCCAGCAAGGAGGGGCAGAATAGCAATCAGCCCCAGCATTTT. It specifies CASKEGQNSNQPQHF.

The V call is TRBV18, the J call TRBJ1-2; TRBD1 is a possible D gene (5 bases). V lost 6 bases and J 4 bases, leaving 12 bases between the germline ends. Germline V CDR1 and CDR2: KGHSH, LQKENI. This CDR3 has 13 amino acids. As DNA, the CDR3 is TGTGCCAGCTCCCTCGACAGAGGCTATGGCTACACCTTC. Protein: CASSLDRGYGYTF.

The chain joins TRBV19 to TRBJ1-1; TRBD1 is a possible D gene (5 bases). Germline CDR1 reads LNHDA; CDR2 reads SQIVND (reference sequence). The CDR3 consists of 14 residues. V lost 10 bases and J lost 4, with 19 bases in between. For the CDR3, the DNA is TGTGCCACCTCAAGGGGAGTGGGGGGCACTGAAGCTTTCTTT. This translates into CATSRGVGGTEAFF.

This rearrangement joins TRBV18 to TRBJ1-5; maybe TRBD1 (6 bases). The CDR3 runs 15 residues. V lost 3 bases and J lost 7, with 16 bases in between. CDR1 KGHSH and CDR2 LQKENI come from the germline V gene. The CDR3 DNA reads TGTGCCAGCTCACCCCAGAGGACAGAAAAACAGCCCCAGCATTTT. Protein product: CASSPQRTEKQPQHF.

The chain uses TRBV30 and TRBJ1-5, with no clear D. Trimming pared 2 bases from V and 3 bases from J, leaving 8 bases between. The germline gives CDR1 GTSNPN, CDR2 SVGIG (reference sequence). The CDR3 sequence is 13 residues long. CDR3 sequence: CAWSRVNNQPQHF. CDR3 bases: TGTGCCTGGAGTCGGGTTAACAATCAGCCCCAGCATTTT.

This clone was seen only once. The CDR3 sequence is CASSYGLVRDSPLHF. As DNA, the CDR3 is TGTGCCAGCAGTTACGGTTTAGTCAGGGATTCACCCCTCCACTTT. The rearrangement joins TRBV6-5 to TRBJ1-6; D is possibly TRBD1 (5 bases). Germline V lookup: CDR1 MNHEY, CDR2 SVGAGI. The CDR3 totals 15 residues. V was shortened by 2 bases and J by 8 bases, with 13 bases between the two germline ends.

A single count supports this clone. This chain links TRBV2 with TRBJ2-1; D remains ambiguous. V lost 8 bases to trimming and J lost 2 bases, with 4 bases between them. CDR1 is SNHLY, CDR2 FYNNEI, per germline. This CDR3 is built from 11 residues. CDR3 in amino acids: CASSTYNEQFF. The CDR3 bases are TGTGCCAGCTCCACCTACAATGAGCAGTTCTTC.

The chain is built from TRBV5-4 and TRBJ2-2, with 12 positions matching TRBD2. The trim removed 5 bases at V and 1 base at J, leaving 3 bases unmatched. This CDR3 has 16 residues. Germline assignment: CDR1 SGHNT and CDR2 YYREEE (reference sequence). CDR3 sequence: CASRGLAGGNTGELFF. The CDR3 DNA reads as TGTGCCAGCAGGGGACTAGCGGGCGGGAACACCGGGGAGCTGTTTTTT.

This clone turned up a few times. The chain joins TRBV5-4 to TRBJ1-1; perhaps TRBD1 as D (5 bases). The V gene's germline CDR1 is SGHNT and CDR2 YYREEE (reference sequence). The CDR3 extends over 15 amino acids. Trimming shortened V by 4 bases and J by 1 base, and 14 bases separated the two germline ends. CDR3 region: CASSPPGGKNTEAFF. The DNA for the CDR3 is TGTGCCAGCAGCCCGCCGGGGGGAAAGAACACTGAAGCTTTCTTT.

Notes on this clone: Distinct nucleotide sequences in the sample also encode this CDR3. The rearrangement joins TRBV9 to TRBJ1-2, with D uncertain. The germline gives CDR1 SGDLS, CDR2 YYNGEE. The CDR3 has 12 residues. V was pared by 0 bases and J by 7 bases, with 7 bases between. CDR3 loop: CASSVVRGGYTF. Here the CDR3 DNA reads TGTGCCAGCAGCGTAGTAAGAGGTGGCTACACCTTC.

This rearrangement joins TRBV4-1 to TRBJ2-5, with TRBD1 identical over 9 bases. J gave up 2 bases and V 4 bases, and 8 bases lay outside the gene matches. The CDR3 totals 16 residues. Germline V CDR1 and CDR2: MGHRA, YSYEKL. CDR3 nucleotide sequence: TGCGCCAGCAGCCGTCCGGGACAGGGACTGCAAGAGACCCAGTACTTC. Translated, it gives CASSRPGQGLQETQYF.

On this clone: Other DNA sequences in this specimen translate into the identical CDR3. The chain links TRBV3-1 (or the pseudogene TRBV3-2) to TRBJ1-5; unclear D gene. The V end lost 1 base, the J end lost 4 bases, and 5 bases lay between the germline ends. CDR1 is LGHDT, CDR2 YNNKEL, per germline (reference sequence). The CDR3 is 13 amino acids. The CDR3: CASSQGRNQPQHF. CDR3 nucleotide sequence: TGTGCCAGCAGCCAAGGCAGAAATCAGCCCCAGCATTTT.

The chain joins TRBV7-2 to TRBJ2-5; perhaps TRBD2 as D (5 bases). The CDR3 is 14 residues long. Trimming removed 8 bases at V and 3 bases at J, with 16 bases between. Germline V gene sequence: CDR1 SGHTA, CDR2 FQGNSA. CDR3 sequence: CASAQRGLEETQYF. The CDR3 DNA is TGTGCCAGCGCCCAACGAGGGTTGGAAGAGACCCAGTACTTC.

This clone has more than one count but fewer than ten. The V gene is TRBV10-2, the J gene TRBJ1-2; D is possibly TRBD1 (5 bases). The V end was cut by 0 bases, the J end by 4 bases, with 12 bases between. Germline values: CDR1 WSHSY, CDR2 SAAADI. The CDR3 sequence is 15 residues long. As DNA, the CDR3 is TGCGCCAGCAGTGAGTCGGGGCGATATGGCTATGGCTACACCTTC. Protein sequence: CASSESGRYGYGYTF.

This clone was detected only a few times. The rearrangement joins TRBV5-1 to TRBJ2-1, with D possibly TRBD2 on 5 matching bases. In germline, CDR1 is SGHRS, CDR2 YFSETQ. Trimming stripped 1 base from V and 7 bases from J, with 12 bases between. The CDR3 spans 14 residues. The CDR3 nucleotides read TGCGCCAGCAGCTTGCAGTCGGGAATAAATGAGCAGTTCTTC. Amino acids: CASSLQSGINEQFF.